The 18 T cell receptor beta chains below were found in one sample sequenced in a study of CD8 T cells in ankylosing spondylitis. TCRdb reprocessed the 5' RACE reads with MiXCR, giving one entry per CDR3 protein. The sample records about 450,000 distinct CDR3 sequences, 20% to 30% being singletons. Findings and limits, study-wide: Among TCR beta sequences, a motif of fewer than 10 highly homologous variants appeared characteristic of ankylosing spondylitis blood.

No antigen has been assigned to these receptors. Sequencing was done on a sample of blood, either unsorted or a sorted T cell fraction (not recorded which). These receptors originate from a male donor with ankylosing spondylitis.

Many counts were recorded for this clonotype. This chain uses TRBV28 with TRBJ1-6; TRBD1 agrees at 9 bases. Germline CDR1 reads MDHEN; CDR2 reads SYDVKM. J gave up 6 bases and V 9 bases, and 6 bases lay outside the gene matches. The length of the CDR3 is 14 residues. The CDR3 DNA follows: TGTGCCAGTTCCTCGACAGGGGGTAATTCACCCCTCCACTTT. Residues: CASSSTGGNSPLHF.

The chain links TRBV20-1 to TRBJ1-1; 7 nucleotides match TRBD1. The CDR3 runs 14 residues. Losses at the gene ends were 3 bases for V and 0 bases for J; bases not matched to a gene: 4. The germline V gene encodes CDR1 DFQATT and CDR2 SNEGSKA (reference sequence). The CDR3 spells CSASGQVMNTEAFF. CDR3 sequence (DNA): TGCAGTGCTAGCGGACAGGTTATGAACACTGAAGCTTTCTTT.

Written as DNA, the CDR3 is TGTGCCAGCAGTTTGGAGCGGGAGGCCGAGCAGTACTTC. Protein sequence: CASSLEREAEQYF. The gene calls are TRBV12-3 or TRBV12-4 and TRBJ2-7, with TRBD2 matching over 9 bases. J gave up 6 bases and V 3 bases, and 3 bases lay outside the gene matches. The CDR3 has 13 residues.

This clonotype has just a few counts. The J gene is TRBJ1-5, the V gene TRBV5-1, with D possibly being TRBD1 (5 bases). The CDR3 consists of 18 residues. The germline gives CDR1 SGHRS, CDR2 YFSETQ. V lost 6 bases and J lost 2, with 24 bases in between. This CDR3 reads CASTVLTSGPPGNQPQHF. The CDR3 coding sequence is TGCGCCAGCACCGTGCTAACTTCGGGGCCACCAGGCAATCAGCCCCAGCATTTT.

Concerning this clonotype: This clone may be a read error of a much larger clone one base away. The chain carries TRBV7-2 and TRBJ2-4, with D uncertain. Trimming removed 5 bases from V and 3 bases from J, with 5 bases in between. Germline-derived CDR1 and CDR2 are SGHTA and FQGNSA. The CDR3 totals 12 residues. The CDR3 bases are TGTGCCAGCAGCCCGGACAAAAACATTCAGTACTTC. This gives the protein CASSPDKNIQYF.

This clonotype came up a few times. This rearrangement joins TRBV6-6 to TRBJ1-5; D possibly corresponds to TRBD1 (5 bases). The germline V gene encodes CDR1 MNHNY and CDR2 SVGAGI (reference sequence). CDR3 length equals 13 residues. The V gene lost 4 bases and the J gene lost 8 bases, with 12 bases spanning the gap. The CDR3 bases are TGTGCCAGCAGTTTAGAGGGGTTGAAGCCCCAGCATTTT. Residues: CASSLEGLKPQHF.

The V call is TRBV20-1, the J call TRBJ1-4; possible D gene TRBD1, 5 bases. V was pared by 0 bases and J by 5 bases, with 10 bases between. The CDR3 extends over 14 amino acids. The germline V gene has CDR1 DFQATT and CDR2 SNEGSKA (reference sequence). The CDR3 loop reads CSARELGRNEKLFF. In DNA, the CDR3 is TGCAGTGCTAGAGAGCTGGGACGGAATGAAAAACTGTTTTTT.

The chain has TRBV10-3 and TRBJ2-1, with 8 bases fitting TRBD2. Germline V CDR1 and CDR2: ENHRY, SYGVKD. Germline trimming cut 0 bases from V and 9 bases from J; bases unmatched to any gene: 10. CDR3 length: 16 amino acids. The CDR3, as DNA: TGTGCCATCAGTGAGTCGCCCAGCGGGAGTACTTCTGAGCAGTTCTTC. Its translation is CAISESPSGSTSEQFF.

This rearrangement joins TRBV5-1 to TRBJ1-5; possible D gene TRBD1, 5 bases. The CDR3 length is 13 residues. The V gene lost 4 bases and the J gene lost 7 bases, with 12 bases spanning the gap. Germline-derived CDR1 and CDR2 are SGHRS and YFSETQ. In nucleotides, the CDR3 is TGCGCCAGCAGCCCAGGGCTGGGACAGCCCCAGCATTTT. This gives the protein CASSPGLGQPQHF.

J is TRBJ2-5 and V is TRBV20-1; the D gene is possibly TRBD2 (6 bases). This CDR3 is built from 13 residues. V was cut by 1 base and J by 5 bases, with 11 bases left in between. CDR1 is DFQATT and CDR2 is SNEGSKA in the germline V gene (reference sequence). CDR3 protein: CSARGSGGETQYF. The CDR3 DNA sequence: TGCAGTGCTAGAGGGAGTGGAGGGGAGACCCAGTACTTC.

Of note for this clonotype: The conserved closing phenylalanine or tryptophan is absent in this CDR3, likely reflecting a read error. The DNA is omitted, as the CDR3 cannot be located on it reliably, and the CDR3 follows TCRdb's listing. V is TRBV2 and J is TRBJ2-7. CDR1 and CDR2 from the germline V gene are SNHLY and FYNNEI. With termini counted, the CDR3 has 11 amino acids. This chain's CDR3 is CASSENRGFDI.

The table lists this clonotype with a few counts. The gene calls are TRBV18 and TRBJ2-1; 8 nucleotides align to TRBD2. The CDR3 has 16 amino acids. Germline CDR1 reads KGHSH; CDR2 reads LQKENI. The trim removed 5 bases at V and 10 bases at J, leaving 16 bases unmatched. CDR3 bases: TGTGCCAGCTCATCGCCGGGACTAGAGGCTTCTTGGGAGCAGTTCTTC. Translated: CASSSPGLEASWEQFF.

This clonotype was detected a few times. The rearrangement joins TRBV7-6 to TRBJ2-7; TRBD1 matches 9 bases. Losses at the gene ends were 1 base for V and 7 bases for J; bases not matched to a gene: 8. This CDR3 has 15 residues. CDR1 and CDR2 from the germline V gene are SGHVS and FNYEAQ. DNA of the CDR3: TGTGCCAGCAGCTTAGTTGGGGGACAGGGAGTAGAGCAGTACTTC. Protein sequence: CASSLVGGQGVEQYF. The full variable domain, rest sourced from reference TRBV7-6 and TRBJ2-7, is GAGVSQSPRYKVTKRGQDVALRCDPISGHVSLYWYRQALGQGPEFLTYFNYEAQQDKSGLPNDRFSAERPEGSISTLTIQRTEQRDSAMYRCASSLVGGQGVEQYFGPGTRLTVT.

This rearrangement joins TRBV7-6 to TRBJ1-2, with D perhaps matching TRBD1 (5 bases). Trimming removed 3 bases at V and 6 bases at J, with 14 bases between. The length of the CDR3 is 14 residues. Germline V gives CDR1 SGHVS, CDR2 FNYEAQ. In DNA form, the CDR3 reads TGTGCCAGCAGCTTGCGGGGCGGCGAAAATGGCTACACCTTC. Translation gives CASSLRGGENGYTF.

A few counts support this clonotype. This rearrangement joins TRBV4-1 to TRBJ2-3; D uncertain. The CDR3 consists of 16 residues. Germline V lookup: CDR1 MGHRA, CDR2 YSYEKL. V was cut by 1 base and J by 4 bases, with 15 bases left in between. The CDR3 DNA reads TGCGCCAGCAGCCAAGCCAGCTCGGTCTTCCCAGATACGCAGTATTTT. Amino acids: CASSQASSVFPDTQYF.

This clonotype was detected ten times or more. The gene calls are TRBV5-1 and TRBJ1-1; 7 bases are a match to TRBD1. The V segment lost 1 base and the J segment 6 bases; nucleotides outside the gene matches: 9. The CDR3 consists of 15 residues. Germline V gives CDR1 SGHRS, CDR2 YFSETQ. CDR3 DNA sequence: TGCGCCAGCAGCTTGTCCCCAACAGGGGATGCTGAAGCTTTCTTT. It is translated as CASSLSPTGDAEAFF.

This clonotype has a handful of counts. In DNA, the CDR3 is TGTGCCAGCAGCGTAGTGTCTAGCGGGAGTTGGACAGATACGCAGTATTTT. Encoded protein: CASSVVSSGSWTDTQYF. The chain carries TRBV9 and TRBJ2-3; 10 bases agree with TRBD2. V was clipped by 0 bases and J by 3 bases; unmatched bases: 7. Germline-derived CDR1 and CDR2 are SGDLS and YYNGEE. The CDR3 sequence is 17 residues long.

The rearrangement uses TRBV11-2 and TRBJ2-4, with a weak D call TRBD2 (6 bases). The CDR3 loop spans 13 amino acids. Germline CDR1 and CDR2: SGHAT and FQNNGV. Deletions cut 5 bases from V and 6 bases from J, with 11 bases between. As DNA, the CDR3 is TGTGCCAGCAGCCTCAACGGGGGAAACATTCAGTACTTC. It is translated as CASSLNGGNIQYF.